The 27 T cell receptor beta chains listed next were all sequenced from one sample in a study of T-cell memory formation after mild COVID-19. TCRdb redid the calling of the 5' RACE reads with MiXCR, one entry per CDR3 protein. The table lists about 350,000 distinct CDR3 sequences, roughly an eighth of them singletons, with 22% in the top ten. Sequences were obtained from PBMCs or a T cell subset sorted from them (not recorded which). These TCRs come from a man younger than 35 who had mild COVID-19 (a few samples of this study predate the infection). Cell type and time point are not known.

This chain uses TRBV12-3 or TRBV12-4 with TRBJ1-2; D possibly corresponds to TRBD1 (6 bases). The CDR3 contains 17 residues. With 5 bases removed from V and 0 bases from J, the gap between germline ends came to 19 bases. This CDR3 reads CASSHPRGGGPNYGYTF. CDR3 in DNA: TGTGCCAGCAGTCACCCCCGCGGGGGGGGCCCTAACTATGGCTACACCTTC.

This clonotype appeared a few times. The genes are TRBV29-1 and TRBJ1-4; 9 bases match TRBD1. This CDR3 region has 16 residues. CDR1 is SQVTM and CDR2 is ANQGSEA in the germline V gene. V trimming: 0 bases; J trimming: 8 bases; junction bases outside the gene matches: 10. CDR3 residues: CSVEEGTGWLGEKLFF. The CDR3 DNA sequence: TGCAGCGTTGAAGAAGGGACAGGGTGGCTCGGCGAAAAACTGTTTTTT.

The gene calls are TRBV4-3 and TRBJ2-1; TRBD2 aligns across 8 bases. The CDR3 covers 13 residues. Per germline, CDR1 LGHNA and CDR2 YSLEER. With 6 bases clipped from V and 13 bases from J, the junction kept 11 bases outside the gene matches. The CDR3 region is CASSRQISGDQFF. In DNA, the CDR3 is TGCGCCAGCAGTCGACAGATTAGCGGGGATCAGTTCTTC.

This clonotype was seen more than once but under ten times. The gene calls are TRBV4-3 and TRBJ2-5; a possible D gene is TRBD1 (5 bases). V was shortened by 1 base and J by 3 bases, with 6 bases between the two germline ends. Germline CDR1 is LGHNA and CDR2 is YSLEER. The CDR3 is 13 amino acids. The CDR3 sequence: CASSQATEETQYF. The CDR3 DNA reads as TGCGCCAGCAGCCAAGCGACAGAAGAGACCCAGTACTTC.

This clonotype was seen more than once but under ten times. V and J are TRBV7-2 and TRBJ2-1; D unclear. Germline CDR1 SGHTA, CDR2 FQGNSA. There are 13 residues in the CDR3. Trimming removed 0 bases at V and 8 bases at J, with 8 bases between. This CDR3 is CASSLAPLDEQFF. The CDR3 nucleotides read TGTGCCAGCAGCTTAGCGCCGTTGGATGAGCAGTTCTTC.

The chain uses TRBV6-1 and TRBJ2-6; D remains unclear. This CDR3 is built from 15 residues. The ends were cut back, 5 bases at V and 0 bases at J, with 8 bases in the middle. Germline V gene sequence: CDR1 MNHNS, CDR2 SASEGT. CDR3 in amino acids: CASSKHVSGANVLTF. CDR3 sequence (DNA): TGTGCCAGCAGTAAACATGTCTCTGGGGCCAACGTCCTGACTTTC.

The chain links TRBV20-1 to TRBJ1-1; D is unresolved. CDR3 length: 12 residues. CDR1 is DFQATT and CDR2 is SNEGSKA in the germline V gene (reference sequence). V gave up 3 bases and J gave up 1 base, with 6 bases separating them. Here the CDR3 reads CSASLRNTEAFF. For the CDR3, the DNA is TGCAGTGCTAGTCTTCGGAACACTGAAGCTTTCTTT.

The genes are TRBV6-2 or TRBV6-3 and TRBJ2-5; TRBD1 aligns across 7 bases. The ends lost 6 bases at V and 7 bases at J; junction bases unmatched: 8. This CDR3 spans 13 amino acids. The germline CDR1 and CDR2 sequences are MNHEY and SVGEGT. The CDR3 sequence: CASRGPDRATQYF. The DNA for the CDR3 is TGTGCCAGCAGAGGCCCAGACAGGGCGACCCAGTACTTC.

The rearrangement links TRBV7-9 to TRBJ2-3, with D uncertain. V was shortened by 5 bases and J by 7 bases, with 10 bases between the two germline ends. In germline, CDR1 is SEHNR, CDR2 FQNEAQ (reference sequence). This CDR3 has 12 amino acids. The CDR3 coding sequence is TGTGCCAGCAGCCCAAGGGTATATACGCAGTATTTT. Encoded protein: CASSPRVYTQYF.

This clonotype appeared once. The CDR3 spells CASSLGRAKVTEAFF. CDR3 bases: TGTGCCAGCAGCTTAGGAAGGGCAAAGGTCACTGAAGCTTTCTTT. This chain connects TRBV7-8 to TRBJ1-1; D is unclear. This CDR3 spans 15 amino acids. The V end was cut by 1 base, the J end by 4 bases, with 13 bases between. Per germline, CDR1 SGHVS and CDR2 FQNEAQ.

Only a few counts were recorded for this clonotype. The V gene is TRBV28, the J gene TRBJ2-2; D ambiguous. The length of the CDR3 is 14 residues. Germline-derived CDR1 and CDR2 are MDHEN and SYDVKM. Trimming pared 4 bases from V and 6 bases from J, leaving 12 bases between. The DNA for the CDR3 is TGTGCCAGCAGTTCCGTCCTCGAGGCCGGGGAGCTGTTTTTT. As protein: CASSSVLEAGELFF.

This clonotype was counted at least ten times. DNA of the CDR3: TGTGCCAGCAGCTTAGATGGAGGGGAGACCCAGTACTTC. Its protein product is CASSLDGGETQYF. This chain joins TRBV13 and TRBJ2-5; D perhaps matches TRBD2 (6 bases). CDR1 PRHDT and CDR2 FYEKMQ come from the germline V gene (reference sequence). V lost 1 base and J lost 5, with 8 bases in between. This CDR3 contains 13 residues.

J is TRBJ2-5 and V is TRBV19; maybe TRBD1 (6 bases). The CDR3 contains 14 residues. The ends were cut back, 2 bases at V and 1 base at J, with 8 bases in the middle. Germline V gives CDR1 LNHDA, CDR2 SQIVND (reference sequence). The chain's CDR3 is CASSISGVQETQYF. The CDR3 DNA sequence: TGTGCCAGTAGTATATCAGGGGTCCAAGAGACCCAGTACTTC.

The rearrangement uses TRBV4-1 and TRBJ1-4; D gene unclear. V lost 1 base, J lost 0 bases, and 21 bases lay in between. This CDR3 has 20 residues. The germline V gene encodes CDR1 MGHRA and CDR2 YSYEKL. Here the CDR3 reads CASSQVIPGYGVATNEKLFF. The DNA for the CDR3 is TGCGCCAGCAGCCAAGTCATTCCCGGGTACGGGGTTGCAACTAATGAAAAACTGTTTTTT.

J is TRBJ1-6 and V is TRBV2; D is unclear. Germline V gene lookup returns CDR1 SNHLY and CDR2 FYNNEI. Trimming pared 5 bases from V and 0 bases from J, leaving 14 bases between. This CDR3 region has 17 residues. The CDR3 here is CASSWKTGSSYNSPLHF. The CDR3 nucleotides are TGTGCCAGCAGTTGGAAGACGGGGAGCTCCTATAATTCACCCCTCCACTTT.

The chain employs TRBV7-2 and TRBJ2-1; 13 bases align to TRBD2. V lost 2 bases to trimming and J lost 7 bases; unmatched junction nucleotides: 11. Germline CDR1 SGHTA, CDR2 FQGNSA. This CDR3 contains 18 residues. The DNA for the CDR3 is TGTGCCAGCAGCTTAATATGGGGGGGGACTAGCGGGATAAATGAGCAGTTCTTC. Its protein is CASSLIWGGTSGINEQFF.

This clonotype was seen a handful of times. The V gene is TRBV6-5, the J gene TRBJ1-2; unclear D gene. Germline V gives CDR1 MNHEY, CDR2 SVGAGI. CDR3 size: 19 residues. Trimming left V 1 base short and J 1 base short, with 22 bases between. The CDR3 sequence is CASSYFDTPGSPLNYGYTF. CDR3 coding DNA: TGTGCCAGCAGTTACTTCGATACGCCGGGATCCCCTCTTAACTATGGCTACACCTTC.

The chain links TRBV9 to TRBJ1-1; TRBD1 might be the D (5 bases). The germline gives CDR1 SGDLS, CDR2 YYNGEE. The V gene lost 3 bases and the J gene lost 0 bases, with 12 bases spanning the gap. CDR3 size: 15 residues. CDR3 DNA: TGTGCCAGCAGCGCCCAGACAGATTTGAACACTGAAGCTTTCTTT. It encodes CASSAQTDLNTEAFF.

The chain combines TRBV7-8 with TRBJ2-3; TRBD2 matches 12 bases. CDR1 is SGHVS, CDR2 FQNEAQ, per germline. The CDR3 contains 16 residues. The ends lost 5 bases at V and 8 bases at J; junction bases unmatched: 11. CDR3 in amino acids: CASSPRLAGGPTTQYF. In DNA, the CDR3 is TGTGCCAGCAGCCCTCGTCTAGCGGGGGGGCCGACTACGCAGTATTTT.

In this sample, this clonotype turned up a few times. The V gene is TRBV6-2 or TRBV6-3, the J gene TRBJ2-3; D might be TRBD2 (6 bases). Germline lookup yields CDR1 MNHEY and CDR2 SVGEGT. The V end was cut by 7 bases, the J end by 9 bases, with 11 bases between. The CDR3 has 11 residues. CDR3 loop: CASTDGGTQYF. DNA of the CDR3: TGTGCCAGCACCGACGGGGGAACGCAGTATTTT.

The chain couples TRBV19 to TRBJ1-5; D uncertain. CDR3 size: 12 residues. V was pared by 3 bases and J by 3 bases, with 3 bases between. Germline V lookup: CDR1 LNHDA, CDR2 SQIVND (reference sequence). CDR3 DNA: TGTGCCAGTAGTATGGTCAATCAGCCCCAGCATTTT. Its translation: CASSMVNQPQHF.

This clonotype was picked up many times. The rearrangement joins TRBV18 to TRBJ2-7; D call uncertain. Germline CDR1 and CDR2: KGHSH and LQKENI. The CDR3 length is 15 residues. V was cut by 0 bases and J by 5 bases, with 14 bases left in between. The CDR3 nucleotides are TGTGCCAGCTCACCACCGACGCAGGATCCCCACGAGCAGTACTTC. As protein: CASSPPTQDPHEQYF. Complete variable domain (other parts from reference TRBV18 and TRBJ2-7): NAGVMQNPRHLVRRRGQEARLRCSPMKGHSHVYWYRQLPEEGLKFMVYLQKENIIDESGMPKERFSAEFPKEGPSILRIQQVVRGDSAAYFCASSPPTQDPHEQYFGPGTRLTVT.

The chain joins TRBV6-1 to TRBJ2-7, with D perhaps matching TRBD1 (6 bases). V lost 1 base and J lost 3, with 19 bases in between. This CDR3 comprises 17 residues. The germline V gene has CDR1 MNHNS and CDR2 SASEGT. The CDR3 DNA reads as TGTGCCAGCAGTGAAGGGCGGGTGTGGGCCAGGGGCTACGAGCAGTACTTC. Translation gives CASSEGRVWARGYEQYF.

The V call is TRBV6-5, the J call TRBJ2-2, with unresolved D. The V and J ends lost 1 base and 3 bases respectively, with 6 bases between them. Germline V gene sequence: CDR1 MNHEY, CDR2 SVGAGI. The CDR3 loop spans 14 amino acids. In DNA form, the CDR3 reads TGTGCCAGCAGTTACTATGGGGACACCGGGGAGCTGTTTTTT. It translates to CASSYYGDTGELFF.

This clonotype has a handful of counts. In nucleotides, the CDR3 is TGTGCCAGCAGTTCTCCCGGTATGGAGACCCAGTACTTC. This sequence encodes CASSSPGMETQYF. The genes are TRBV6-5 and TRBJ2-5; no clear D. The germline gives CDR1 MNHEY, CDR2 SVGAGI. The V gene lost 4 bases and the J gene lost 5 bases, with 11 bases spanning the gap. The CDR3 spans 13 residues.

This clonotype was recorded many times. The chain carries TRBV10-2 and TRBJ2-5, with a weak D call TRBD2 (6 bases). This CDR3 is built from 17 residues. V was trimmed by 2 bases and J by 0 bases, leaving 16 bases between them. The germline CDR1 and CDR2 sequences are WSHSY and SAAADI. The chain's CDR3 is CASSEGSGWGDQETQYF. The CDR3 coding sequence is TGCGCCAGCAGTGAGGGGTCCGGATGGGGGGACCAAGAGACCCAGTACTTC.

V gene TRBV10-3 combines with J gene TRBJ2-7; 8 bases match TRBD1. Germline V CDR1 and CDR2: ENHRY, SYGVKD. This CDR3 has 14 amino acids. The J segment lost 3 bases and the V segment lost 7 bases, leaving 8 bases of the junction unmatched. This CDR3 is CAIKEGTGGYEQYF. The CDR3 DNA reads TGTGCCATCAAAGAAGGAACAGGGGGCTACGAGCAGTACTTC.